The TCR beta chain described here comes from a study of blood T cell repertoires in COVID-19. Profiling relied on immunoSEQ multiplex PCR, and the TCRdb table lists in-frame clones only, not all of them. The sample yields roughly 100,000 clones, 80% to 90% seen once. This clonotype originated in a woman older than 75 with acute or convalescent COVID-19. Sequenced sample: peripheral blood.

CDR3 nucleotides: TGTGCCAGCAGCACGAGCGGGGGATCCTACAATGAGCAGTTCTTC. Encoded protein: CASSTSGGSYNEQFF. The J gene is TRBJ2-1, the V gene TRBV7-2; TRBD2 matches 8 bases. This CDR3 comprises 15 residues. Germline V gene sequence: CDR1 SGHTA, CDR2 FQGNSA. The V and J ends lost 5 bases and 1 base, in that order; junction bases with no gene match: 4.